These T cell receptor beta chains were read from a single sample in a study of blood T cell repertoires in COVID-19. The protocol was immunoSEQ multiplex PCR, while the TCRdb copy is restricted to in-frame clones and leaves out a portion. The sample carries about 98,000 clones, 92% recorded once. The sequenced material came from peripheral blood. These receptors originate from a woman aged 50 to 60 with COVID-19, enrolled during active disease. Each CDR3 is given with its conserved first and last residue. D genes are given only for firm matches. Expanded clones are given a class, and other clones once, few, many or no size at all.

d_gene: TRBD2
v_gene: TRBV4-3
j_gene: TRBJ2-7
abundance: -
CDR3aa: CASSQDWRGAASEQYF
CDR3nt: TGCGCCAGCAGCCAAGATTGGCGGGGGGCGGCGAGCGAGCAGTACTTC

d_gene: TRBD1
v_gene: TRBV28
j_gene: TRBJ1-2
abundance: -
CDR3aa: CASSYPPGQGIGYTF
CDR3nt: TGTGCCAGCAGTTACCCCCCGGGACAGGGAATCGGCTACACCTTC

d_gene: TRBD2
v_gene: TRBV7-2
j_gene: TRBJ2-1
abundance: few
CDR3aa: CASSLVLAGGTRLGNEQFF
CDR3nt: TGTGCCAGCAGCTTAGTCCTAGCGGGGGGGACCCGTTTGGGGAATGAGCAGTTCTTC

d_gene: -
v_gene: TRBV5-4
j_gene: TRBJ1-6
abundance: -
CDR3aa: CASSQDRPNYNSPLHF
CDR3nt: TGTGCCAGCAGCCAAGACAGGCCCAACTATAATTCACCCCTCCACTTT

d_gene: TRBD2
v_gene: TRBV4-3
j_gene: TRBJ2-3
abundance: once
CDR3aa: CASSQDTGRGIVTDTQYF
CDR3nt: TGCGCCAGCAGCCAAGATACGGGGCGGGGGATCGTCACAGATACGCAGTATTTT

d_gene: TRBD1
v_gene: TRBV10-1
j_gene: TRBJ1-6
abundance: once
CDR3aa: CASSPTGGRGPLHF
CDR3nt: TGCGCCAGCAGCCCAACAGGGGGACGAGGACCCCTCCACTTT

d_gene: TRBD1
v_gene: TRBV5-6
j_gene: TRBJ1-2
abundance: -
CDR3aa: CASSLKTGLGGYTF
CDR3nt: TGTGCCAGCAGCTTGAAGACAGGGCTTGGTGGCTACACCTTC

d_gene: -
v_gene: TRBV3-1/TRBV3-2
j_gene: TRBJ2-7
abundance: once
CDR3aa: CASSPLGYGEQYF
CDR3nt: TGTGCCAGCAGCCCCCTCGGGTACGGAGAGCAGTACTTC

d_gene: -
v_gene: TRBV11-2
j_gene: TRBJ1-2
abundance: -
CDR3aa: CASTSPGGYYGYTF
CDR3nt: TGTGCCAGCACCAGCCCGGGGGGGTACTATGGCTACACCTTC

d_gene: -
v_gene: TRBV24-1
j_gene: TRBJ2-2
abundance: -
CDR3aa: CATSAVNTGELFF
CDR3nt: TGTGCCACCAGTGCAGTAAACACCGGGGAGCTGTTTTTT

d_gene: TRBD2
v_gene: TRBV19
j_gene: TRBJ2-5
abundance: -
CDR3aa: CASSGGAEWTQYF
CDR3nt: TGTGCCAGCAGCGGGGGGGCGGAGTGGACCCAGTACTTC

d_gene: -
v_gene: TRBV7-2
j_gene: TRBJ1-2
abundance: -
CDR3aa: CASSLRGREAYGYTF
CDR3nt: TGTGCCAGCAGCCTAAGGGGCAGGGAGGCCTATGGCTACACCTTC

d_gene: TRBD1
v_gene: TRBV9
j_gene: TRBJ1-5
abundance: -
CDR3aa: CASSGGTGETQPQHF
CDR3nt: TGTGCCAGCAGCGGCGGGACAGGGGAGACTCAGCCCCAGCATTTT

d_gene: TRBD1
v_gene: TRBV6-5
j_gene: TRBJ1-2
abundance: -
CDR3aa: CASRRQGEGYTF
CDR3nt: TGTGCCAGCAGAAGACAGGGAGAGGGCTACACCTTC

d_gene: TRBD1
v_gene: TRBV5-8
j_gene: TRBJ1-4
abundance: -
CDR3aa: CASSLRTGTDNEKLFF
CDR3nt: TGTGCCAGCAGCCTTAGGACCGGGACAGATAATGAAAAACTGTTTTTT

d_gene: -
v_gene: TRBV25-1
j_gene: TRBJ1-1
abundance: -
CDR3aa: CATRRSGHLNTEAFF
CDR3nt: TGTGCCACCCGGAGGTCGGGACACTTGAACACTGAAGCTTTCTTT

d_gene: -
v_gene: TRBV5-1
j_gene: TRBJ1-4
abundance: -
CDR3aa: CASSLTVGPNEKLFF
CDR3nt: TGCGCCAGCAGCTTGACCGTTGGGCCAAATGAAAAACTGTTTTTT

d_gene: TRBD1
v_gene: TRBV6-5
j_gene: TRBJ2-3
abundance: -
CDR3aa: CASQGAFTDTQYF
CDR3nt: TGTGCCAGCCAGGGGGCCTTCACAGATACGCAGTATTTT

d_gene: -
v_gene: TRBV19
j_gene: TRBJ1-1
abundance: -
CDR3aa: CASSISTGNTEAFF
CDR3nt: TGTGCCAGTAGTATCTCGACAGGGAACACTGAAGCTTTCTTT

d_gene: -
v_gene: TRBV7-8
j_gene: TRBJ1-4
abundance: -
CDR3aa: CASSLAWGPSNEKLFF
CDR3nt: TGTGCCAGCAGCTTAGCGTGGGGCCCCAGTAATGAAAAACTGTTTTTT

d_gene: -
v_gene: TRBV11-3
j_gene: TRBJ2-7
abundance: -
CDR3aa: CASRGTTSYEQYF
CDR3nt: TGTGCCAGCAGGGGGACAACCTCCTACGAGCAGTACTTC

d_gene: -
v_gene: TRBV9
j_gene: TRBJ1-1
abundance: -
CDR3aa: CASNRGGNTEAFF
CDR3nt: TGTGCCAGCAATAGGGGAGGGAACACTGAAGCTTTCTTT

d_gene: TRBD1
v_gene: TRBV19
j_gene: TRBJ1-6
abundance: -
CDR3aa: CASSAGTGNSPLHF
CDR3nt: TGTGCCAGTAGTGCAGGGACAGGCAATTCACCCCTCCACTTT

d_gene: -
v_gene: TRBV10-3
j_gene: TRBJ2-1
abundance: once
CDR3aa: CAIGGSSYNEQFF
CDR3nt: TGTGCCATCGGAGGGTCCTCCTACAATGAGCAGTTCTTC

d_gene: TRBD1
v_gene: TRBV6-4
j_gene: TRBJ2-6
abundance: -
CDR3aa: CASSAEQGNSGANVLTF
CDR3nt: TGTGCCAGCAGTGCAGAACAGGGGAACTCTGGGGCCAACGTCCTGACTTTC

d_gene: -
v_gene: TRBV7-9
j_gene: TRBJ2-5
abundance: -
CDR3aa: CASSLAVVQLQGETQYF
CDR3nt: TGTGCCAGCAGCTTAGCCGTTGTGCAATTACAGGGAGAGACCCAGTACTTC

d_gene: TRBD1
v_gene: TRBV23-1
j_gene: TRBJ1-5
abundance: -
CDR3aa: CASSQSEGGANAEKPNQPQHF
CDR3nt: TGCGCCAGCAGTCAATCGGAAGGGGGCGCGAATGCGGAGAAACCTAATCAGCCCCAGCATTTT

d_gene: -
v_gene: TRBV3-1/TRBV3-2
j_gene: TRBJ1-4
abundance: -
CDR3aa: CASSQLQRDLGTGILFF
CDR3nt: TGTGCCAGCAGCCAACTTCAAAGGGACCTCGGGACTGGGATTCTCTTTTTT

d_gene: -
v_gene: TRBV9
j_gene: TRBJ1-1
abundance: -
CDR3aa: CASSAAGGTEAFF
CDR3nt: TGTGCCAGCAGCGCCGCGGGGGGCACTGAAGCTTTCTTT

d_gene: -
v_gene: TRBV12-3/TRBV12-4
j_gene: TRBJ1-1
abundance: -
CDR3aa: CASSFPPEGEAFF
CDR3nt: TGTGCCAGCAGTTTTCCCCCTGAGGGTGAAGCTTTCTTT

d_gene: -
v_gene: TRBV11-2
j_gene: TRBJ1-4
abundance: -
CDR3aa: CASSLVGGKLFF
CDR3nt: TGTGCCAGCAGCTTAGTCGGGGGAAAACTGTTTTTT

d_gene: -
v_gene: TRBV4-1
j_gene: TRBJ1-3
abundance: -
CDR3aa: CASSQGLQGRRNTIYF
CDR3nt: TGCGCCAGCAGCCAAGGACTACAGGGTCGTCGAAACACCATATATTTT

d_gene: -
v_gene: TRBV7-2
j_gene: TRBJ1-1
abundance: -
CDR3aa: CASQSLWRGALNTEAFF
CDR3nt: TGTGCCAGCCAATCACTTTGGCGGGGTGCCCTGAACACTGAAGCTTTCTTT

d_gene: -
v_gene: TRBV4-3
j_gene: TRBJ1-1
abundance: -
CDR3aa: CASSQTQGLTEAFF
CDR3nt: TGCGCCAGCAGCCAAACTCAGGGGCTCACTGAAGCTTTCTTT

d_gene: -
v_gene: TRBV3-1/TRBV3-2
j_gene: TRBJ1-1
abundance: -
CDR3aa: CASSQQGRRAFF
CDR3nt: TGTGCCAGCAGCCAACAGGGGCGTCGAGCTTTCTTT

d_gene: TRBD2
v_gene: TRBV6-2/TRBV6-3
j_gene: TRBJ2-1
abundance: -
CDR3aa: CASSSSGTSQFF
CDR3nt: TGTGCCAGCAGCTCCTCCGGGACTAGCCAGTTCTTC

d_gene: TRBD1
v_gene: TRBV19
j_gene: TRBJ1-1
abundance: -
CDR3aa: CASSGQGANTEAFF
CDR3nt: TGTGCCAGTAGCGGACAGGGGGCGAACACTGAAGCTTTCTTT

d_gene: -
v_gene: TRBV6-5
j_gene: TRBJ1-1
abundance: -
CDR3aa: CASQNRVSQNTEAFF
CDR3nt: TGTGCCAGCCAAAACAGAGTTTCCCAGAACACTGAAGCTTTCTTT

d_gene: -
v_gene: TRBV5-1
j_gene: TRBJ1-1
abundance: -
CDR3aa: CASSIIQGNTEAFF
CDR3nt: TGCGCCAGCAGCATTATACAGGGTAACACTGAAGCTTTCTTT

d_gene: TRBD1
v_gene: TRBV12-5
j_gene: TRBJ1-2
abundance: -
CDR3aa: CASGLVPRLTGVGGYTF
CDR3nt: TGTGCTAGTGGTTTGGTACCCCGATTAACAGGGGTGGGGGGCTACACCTTC

d_gene: -
v_gene: TRBV10-3
j_gene: TRBJ2-1
abundance: -
CDR3aa: CAISGGTYNEQFF
CDR3nt: TGTGCCATCTCAGGCGGGACGTACAATGAGCAGTTCTTC

d_gene: -
v_gene: TRBV7-2
j_gene: TRBJ2-7
abundance: -
CDR3aa: CASSSRGDNPYEQYF
CDR3nt: TGTGCCAGCAGCTCCCGGGGGGACAATCCTTACGAGCAGTACTTC

d_gene: -
v_gene: TRBV5-1
j_gene: TRBJ1-1
abundance: once
CDR3aa: CASSLGVATEAFF
CDR3nt: TGCGCCAGCAGCTTGGGAGTCGCCACTGAAGCTTTCTTT

d_gene: -
v_gene: TRBV27
j_gene: TRBJ1-2
abundance: -
CDR3aa: CASSLQQRGYTF
CDR3nt: TGTGCCAGCAGTTTACAGCAGCGTGGCTACACCTTC

d_gene: TRBD1
v_gene: TRBV7-2
j_gene: TRBJ2-7
abundance: -
CDR3aa: CASSLQGVGEQYF
CDR3nt: TGTGCCAGCAGCTTACAGGGGGTAGGGGAGCAGTACTTC

d_gene: TRBD2
v_gene: TRBV6-2/TRBV6-3
j_gene: TRBJ2-1
abundance: once
CDR3aa: CASSDGGSSYNEQFF
CDR3nt: TGTGCCAGCAGCGACGGGGGGAGCTCCTACAATGAGCAGTTCTTC